This T cell receptor beta chain comes out of a study of T cells in Graves' hyperthyroidism and ophthalmopathy. Only a few counts were recorded for this clonotype. The study based diagnoses on clinical symptoms, serum thyroxine and TRAb, thyroid ultrasound and orbital computed tomography. Trimming cost V 8 bases and J 0 bases, with 8 bases left between them. Germline loops: CDR1 MNHEY, CDR2 SVGEGT. The CDR3 extends over 13 amino acids. Regions amplified from RNA transcripts were the TCR beta CDR3 regions. The TCR CDR3 was amplified in a first-round RT-PCR using the HTBI primer set. TCRdb independently ran MiXCR on the multiplex PCR reads; one entry per CDR3 protein. Of roughly 300,000 distinct CDR3 sequences listed, 25% are singletons.

The chain joins TRBV6-2 or TRBV6-3 to TRBJ1-5; D may be TRBD1 (5 bases). The receptor was derived from a man aged 40-50 years with Graves' hyperthyroidism that later progressed to Graves' ophthalmopathy. Sequencing used blood. The CDR3 here is CASCQGSNQPQHF. CDR3 nucleotide sequence: TGTGCCAGCTGCCAGGGTAGCAATCAGCCCCAGCATTTT.